This T cell receptor (beta chain) stems from a study of T cells in Graves' hyperthyroidism and ophthalmopathy. Preceding any ophthalmopathy symptoms, the blood sample dates from first hyperthyroidism diagnosis. In germline, CDR1 is SGHNT, CDR2 YYREEE (reference sequence). V was cut by 0 bases and J by 2 bases, with 14 bases left in between. This CDR3 region has 16 residues. From RNA transcripts, TCR beta CDR3 regions were amplified. A first-round RT-PCR of the TCR CDR3 used the HTBI primer set. In TCRdb, the multiplex PCR reads were re-called with MiXCR into one record per CDR3 protein. This table has around 400,000 distinct CDR3 sequences, approximately 14% appearing once.

This chain uses TRBV5-4 with TRBJ1-2; D may be TRBD1 (5 bases). This TCR was recovered from a woman under 30 with Graves' hyperthyroidism that later progressed to Graves' ophthalmopathy. What was sequenced was blood. The CDR3 loop reads CASSLGGRGDNYGYTF. CDR3 nucleotides: TGTGCCAGCAGCTTGGGGGGCAGAGGGGACAACTATGGCTACACCTTC.